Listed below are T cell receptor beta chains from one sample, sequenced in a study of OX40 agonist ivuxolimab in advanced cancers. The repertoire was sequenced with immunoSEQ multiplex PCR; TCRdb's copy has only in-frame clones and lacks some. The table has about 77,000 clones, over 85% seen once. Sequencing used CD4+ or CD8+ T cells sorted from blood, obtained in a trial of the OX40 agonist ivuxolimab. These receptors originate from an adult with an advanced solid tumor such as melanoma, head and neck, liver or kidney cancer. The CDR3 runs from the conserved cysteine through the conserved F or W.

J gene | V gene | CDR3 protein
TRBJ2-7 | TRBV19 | CATLICGYVFYEQYF
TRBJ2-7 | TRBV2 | CASRGSYEQYF
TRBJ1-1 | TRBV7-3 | CASSLGPGNTEAFF
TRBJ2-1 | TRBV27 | CAVGTSANNEQFF
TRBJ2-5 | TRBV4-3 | CASSQDWLQETQYF
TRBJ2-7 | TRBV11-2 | CASTQGGPNEQYF
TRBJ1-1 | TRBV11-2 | CASSLAVNTEAFF
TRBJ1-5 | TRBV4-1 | CASSQVVSGDQPQHF
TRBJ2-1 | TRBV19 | CASSYRGLPSYNEQFF
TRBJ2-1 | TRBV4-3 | CASSQSTSVRGPNEQFF
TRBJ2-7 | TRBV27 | CASSLVGSFYEQYF
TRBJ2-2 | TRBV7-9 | CASSLSATTGELFF
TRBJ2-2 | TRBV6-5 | CASSSVLQASTGELFF
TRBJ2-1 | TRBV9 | CASSESSGVYNEQFF
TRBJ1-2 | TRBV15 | CATSRDQNRNYGYTF